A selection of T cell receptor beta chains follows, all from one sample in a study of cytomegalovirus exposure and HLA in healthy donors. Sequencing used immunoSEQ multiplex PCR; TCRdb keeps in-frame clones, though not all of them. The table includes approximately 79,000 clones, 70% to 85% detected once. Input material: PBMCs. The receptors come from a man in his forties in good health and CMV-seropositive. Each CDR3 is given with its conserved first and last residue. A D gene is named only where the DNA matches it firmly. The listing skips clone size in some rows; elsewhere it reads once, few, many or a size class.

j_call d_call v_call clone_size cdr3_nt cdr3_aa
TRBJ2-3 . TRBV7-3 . TGTGCCAGCAGCCCCCGGCTAGGCGGGAGCACAGATACGCAGTATTTT CASSPRLGGSTDTQYF
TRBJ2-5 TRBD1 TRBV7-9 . TGTGCCAGCAGCTCAGACAGGGGGGCGGGGGAGACCCAGTACTTC CASSSDRGAGETQYF
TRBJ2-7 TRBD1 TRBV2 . TGTGCCAGCAGTGAAAGGGCAGGGGGCTGGTACGAGCAGTACTTC CASSERAGGWYEQYF
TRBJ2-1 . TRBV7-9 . TGTGCCAGCAGCTCAGGCGGGTCGGAAAATGAGCAGTTCTTC CASSSGGSENEQFF
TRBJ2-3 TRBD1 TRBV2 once TGTGCCAGCAGGAAACAGGGGGTTAGGACAGATACGCAGTATTTT CASRKQGVRTDTQYF
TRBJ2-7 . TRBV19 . TGTGCCAGTAGTCCCGGGACATCCTACGAGCAGTACTTC CASSPGTSYEQYF
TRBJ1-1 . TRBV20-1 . TGCAGTGCTTGGAGTACTGAAGCTTTCTTT CSAWSTEAFF
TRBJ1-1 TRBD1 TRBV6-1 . TGTGCCAGCAGTGAAGACGACAGGGGTTATAACACTGAAGCTTTCTTT CASSEDDRGYNTEAFF
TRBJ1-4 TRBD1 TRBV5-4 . TGTGCCAGCAGCGTCCGGACAGGGGGCATGAGTGAAAAACTGTTTTTT CASSVRTGGMSEKLFF
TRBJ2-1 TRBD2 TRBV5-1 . TGCGCCAGCAGCTTGGGAGGGACTAGCGGGAGTATGTACAATGAGCAGTTCTTC CASSLGGTSGSMYNEQFF
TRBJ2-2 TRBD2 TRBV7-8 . TGTGCCAGCAGCCGTAGGGGGTCGGGAGGGCCCGGGGAGCTGTTTTTT CASSRRGSGGPGELFF
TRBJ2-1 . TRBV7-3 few TGTGCCAGCAGCTTAACGTACGGACACTTGTCCTACAATGAGCAGTTCTTC CASSLTYGHLSYNEQFF
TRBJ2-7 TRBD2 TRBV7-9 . TGTGCCAGCAGCCCGCGGGGGGTGCTGACCGAGCAGTACTTC CASSPRGVLTEQYF
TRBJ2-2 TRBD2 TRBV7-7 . TGTGCCAGCAGCTCCCCGGGGGGGAGTAGGAGTACCGGGGAGCTGTTTTTT CASSSPGGSRSTGELFF
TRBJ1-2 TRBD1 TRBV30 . TGTGCCTGGACATTGGACAGGGTACCGTGGGGCTACACCTTC CAWTLDRVPWGYTF
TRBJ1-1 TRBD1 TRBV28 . TGTGCCAGCAACTCCCCACAGGGGGCAAGCGCTGAAGCTTTCTTT CASNSPQGASAEAFF
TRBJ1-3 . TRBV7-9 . TGTGCCAGCACAATGGGGACAACAGGAAACACCATATATTTT CASTMGTTGNTIYF
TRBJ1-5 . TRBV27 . TGTGCCAGCAGTTTGGGGGGTACGGGAAATCAGCCCCAGCATTTT CASSLGGTGNQPQHF
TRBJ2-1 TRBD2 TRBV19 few TGTGCCAGTAGCTACGCGGGGGGCTCCTACAATGAGCAGTTCTTC CASSYAGGSYNEQFF
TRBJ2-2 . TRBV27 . TGTGCCAGCAGTTTCCAGGACAACGCGAACACCGGGGAGCTGTTTTTT CASSFQDNANTGELFF
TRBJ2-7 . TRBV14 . TGTGCCAGCAGCCAAGTTAGGACAGTTAGCGAGCAGTACTTC CASSQVRTVSEQYF
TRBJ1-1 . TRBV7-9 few TGTGCCAGCAGCTCGGACCGGACTTTGGGCACTGAAGCTTTCTTT CASSSDRTLGTEAFF
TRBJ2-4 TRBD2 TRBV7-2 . TGTGCCAGCAGCTTAGCGGGGCGGACTAGCGGGGGCTGTCGATTC CASSLAGRTSGGCRF
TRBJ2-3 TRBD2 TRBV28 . TGTGCCAGCAGTTGGCCTAGCGGGTCAGGGGATACGCAGTATTTT CASSWPSGSGDTQYF
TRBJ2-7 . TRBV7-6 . TGTGCCAGCAGCTTATTAAAGGGGGAGGGAGAAGTGGACGAGCAGTACTTC CASSLLKGEGEVDEQYF
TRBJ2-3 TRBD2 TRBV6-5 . TGTGCCAGCAGTCACAGCGGGGCGAGCACAGATACGCAGTATTTT CASSHSGASTDTQYF
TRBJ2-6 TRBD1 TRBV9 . TGTGCCAGCAGCCCCTCCCCGGGGGGACAGGGCTCTGGGGCCAACGTCCTGACTTTC CASSPSPGGQGSGANVLTF
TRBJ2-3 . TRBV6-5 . TGTGCCAGCAGTTACTCTCGGACAAACACAGATACGCAGTATTTT CASSYSRTNTDTQYF
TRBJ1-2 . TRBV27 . TGTGCCAGCAGCCTCGGGGGGGAGCGAGGCTACACCTTC CASSLGGERGYTF
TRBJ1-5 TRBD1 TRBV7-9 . TGTGCCAGCAGCTTAGTCCGGGACAGCATAGCGCCCCAGCATTTT CASSLVRDSIAPQHF
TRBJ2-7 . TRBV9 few TGTGCCAGCAGCCCCTCGGACTGGCGCGAGCAGTACTTC CASSPSDWREQYF
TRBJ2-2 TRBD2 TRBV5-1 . TGCGCCAGCAGCTCCATAGCGGGAGGAAGCACCGGGGAGCTGTTTTTT CASSSIAGGSTGELFF
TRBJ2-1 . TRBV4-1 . TGCGCCAGCAGCCAAGATGCGGACTTTCGGTACAATGAGCAGTTCTTC CASSQDADFRYNEQFF
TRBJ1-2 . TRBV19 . TGTGCCAGTAGACCTGTAGATTCCTATGGCTACACCTTC CASRPVDSYGYTF
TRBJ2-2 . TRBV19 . TGTGCCAGTAGTGCTCAGGGGAAAACCGGGGAGCTGTTTTTT CASSAQGKTGELFF
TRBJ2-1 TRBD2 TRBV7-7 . TGTGCCAGCAGCAGCGGGACTAGCGGGATAAGAGAGCAGTTCTTC CASSSGTSGIREQFF
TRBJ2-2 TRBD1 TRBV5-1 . TGCGCCAGCAGCCCGAGACAGGGCGCCGGGGAGCTGTTTTTT CASSPRQGAGELFF
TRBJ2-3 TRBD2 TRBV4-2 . TGTGCCAGCAGCCAAGGTGCGGGGGGCCCAGATACGCAGTATTTT CASSQGAGGPDTQYF
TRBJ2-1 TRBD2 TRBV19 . TGTGCCAGTAGTGCCCCCGGGAGGGCGTACAATGAGCAGTTCTTC CASSAPGRAYNEQFF
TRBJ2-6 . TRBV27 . TGTGCCAGCAGCCTGAGCTCTGGGGCCAACGTCCTGACTTTC CASSLSSGANVLTF
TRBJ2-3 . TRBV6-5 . TGTGCCAGCAGTTCCAACTCGGGGGATACGCAGTATTTT CASSSNSGDTQYF
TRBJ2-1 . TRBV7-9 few TGTGCCAGCAGCCCCTCGGGAAATGAGCAGTTCTTC CASSPSGNEQFF
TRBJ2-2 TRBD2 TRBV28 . TGTGCCAGCAGGAAGCGGGGGCTCACCACCGGGGAGCTGTTTTTT CASRKRGLTTGELFF
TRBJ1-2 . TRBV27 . TGTGCCAGCAGGCGGACAGAAATTAACTATGGCTACACCTTC CASRRTEINYGYTF
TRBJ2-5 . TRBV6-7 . TGTGCCAGCAGTTGGGACAAAAAAGAGACCCAGTACTTC CASSWDKKETQYF
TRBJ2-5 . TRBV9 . TGTGCCAGCAGCGTGAGGGGGACACTGCAAGAGACCCAGTACTTC CASSVRGTLQETQYF
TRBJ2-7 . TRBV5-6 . TGTGCCAGCAGCATAACAGGTTACCGCTACGAGCAGTACTTC CASSITGYRYEQYF
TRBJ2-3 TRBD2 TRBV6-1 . TGTGCCAGCAGTGCTCTAGCGGGGACCACAGATACGCAGTATTTT CASSALAGTTDTQYF
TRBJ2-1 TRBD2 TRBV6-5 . TGTGCCAGCAGTCGTCTAGCGGGGGCCCCCAATGAGCAGTTCTTC CASSRLAGAPNEQFF
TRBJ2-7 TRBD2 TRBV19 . TGTGCCAGTAGTATTCTCAGTAGCGGGGGCTCCTACGAGCAGTACTTC CASSILSSGGSYEQYF
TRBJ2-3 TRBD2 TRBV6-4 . TGTGCCAGCTTCGGGACTAGCGGACCAGATACGCAGTATTTT CASFGTSGPDTQYF
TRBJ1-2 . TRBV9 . TGTGCCAGCAGCGTTTCCCAGGAGCGGGCTGGCTACACCTTC CASSVSQERAGYTF
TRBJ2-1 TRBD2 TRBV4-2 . TGTGCCAGCAGCCAAGATTGGGCTAGCGGGGATGAGCAGTTCTTC CASSQDWASGDEQFF
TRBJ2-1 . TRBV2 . TGTGCCAGCAGTGAATCGGTATACAATGAGCAGTTCTTC CASSESVYNEQFF
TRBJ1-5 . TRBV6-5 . TGTGCCAGCAGTTTTAAAATCGACCGGGTCCAGCATTTT CASSFKIDRVQHF
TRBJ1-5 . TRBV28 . TGTGCCAGCAGCCCGGACCCGGGAGGCAATCAGCCCCAGCATTTT CASSPDPGGNQPQHF
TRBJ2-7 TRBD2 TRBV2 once TGTGCCAGCAAGCGGGAATACGAGCAGTACTTC CASKREYEQYF
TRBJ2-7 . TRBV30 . TGTGCCTGGAGTGAAAAACCTTTACAGGGTATGTACGAGCAGTACTTC CAWSEKPLQGMYEQYF
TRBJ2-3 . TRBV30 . TGTGCCTGGAACAGGGTTCTAGGCACAGATACGCAGTATTTT CAWNRVLGTDTQYF